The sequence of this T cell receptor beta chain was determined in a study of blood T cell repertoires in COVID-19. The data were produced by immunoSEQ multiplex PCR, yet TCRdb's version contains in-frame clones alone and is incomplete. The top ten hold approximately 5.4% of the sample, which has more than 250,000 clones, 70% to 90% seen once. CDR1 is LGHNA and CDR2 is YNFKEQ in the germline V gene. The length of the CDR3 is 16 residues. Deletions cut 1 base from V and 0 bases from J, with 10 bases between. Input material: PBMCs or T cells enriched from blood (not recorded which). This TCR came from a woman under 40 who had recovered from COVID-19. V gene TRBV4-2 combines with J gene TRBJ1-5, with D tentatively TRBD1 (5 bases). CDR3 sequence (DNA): TGTGCCAGCAGCCAAGCGTCGACAGATAGCAATCAGCCCCAGCATTTT. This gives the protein CASSQASTDSNQPQHF.